These 3 T cell receptor beta chains share one sample of origin, sequenced in a study of breast tumors, draining lymph nodes, adjacent tissues. MiXCR, applied by TCRdb to the multiplex PCR reads, yields one record per CDR3 protein. The table records roughly 130,000 distinct CDR3 sequences, approximately 29% of them present only once. Samples came from axillary lymph nodes draining the breast cancer. The sequenced sample was axillary lymph node tissue. Every receptor here comes from a female donor with breast cancer. Some clones in this sample may be carry-over from other donors' samples.

This clonotype has a count of ten or more. The CDR3 nucleotides read TGCGCCAGCAGCCAAGATATGAGAAACGTCGGCGCCGGCATGCAGTACTTC. Protein product: CASSQDMRNVGAGMQYF. This chain joins TRBV4-1 and TRBJ2-7; D gene uncertain. V was trimmed by 0 bases and J by 9 bases, leaving 24 bases between them. The CDR3 has 17 residues. CDR1 is MGHRA, CDR2 YSYEKL, per germline.

V is TRBV12-3 or TRBV12-4 and J is TRBJ2-7, with D perhaps TRBD1 or TRBD2 (5 bases each). Trimming took off 6 bases at V and 3 bases at J, with 12 bases between the two ends. CDR3 length: 13 residues. CDR3 amino acids: CASSSTGGYEQYF. The CDR3 nucleotides are TGTGCCAGCAGCTCAACAGGAGGCTACGAGCAGTACTTC.

Many counts were recorded for this clonotype. The CDR3, as DNA: TGCGCCAGCAGCTCCGGACAGGCCGGCCCGGAGACCCAGTACTTC. Its translation: CASSSGQAGPETQYF. The genes are TRBV5-1 and TRBJ2-5, with 7 bases that match TRBD1. Germline CDR1 reads SGHRS; CDR2 reads YFSETQ. The V gene end was trimmed by 3 bases and the J gene end by 5 bases; junction bases not matched to a gene: 10. The CDR3 covers 15 residues.